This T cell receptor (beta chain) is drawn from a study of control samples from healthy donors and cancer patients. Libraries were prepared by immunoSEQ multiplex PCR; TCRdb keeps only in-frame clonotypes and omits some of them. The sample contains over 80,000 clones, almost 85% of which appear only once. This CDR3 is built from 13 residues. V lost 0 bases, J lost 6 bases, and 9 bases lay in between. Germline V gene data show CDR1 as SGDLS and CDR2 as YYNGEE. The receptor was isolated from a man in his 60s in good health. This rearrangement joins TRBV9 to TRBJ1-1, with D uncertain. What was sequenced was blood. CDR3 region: CASSVGAPPEAFF. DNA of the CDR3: TGTGCCAGCAGCGTAGGGGCCCCTCCTGAAGCTTTCTTT. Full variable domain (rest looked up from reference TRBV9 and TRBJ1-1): DSGVTQTPKHLITATGQRVTLRCSPRSGDLSVYWYQQSLDQGLQFLIQYYNGEERAKGNILERFSAQQFPDLHSELNLSSLELGDSALYFCASSVGAPPEAFFGQGTRLTVV.